Listed below are T cell receptor beta chains from one sample, sequenced in a study of vaccination and CD4 T cells after COVID-19. Which antigens these TCRs recognize remains unknown. TCRdb re-analysed the PCR reads in MiXCR, keeping a single row per CDR3 protein. The sample lists fewer than 7,500 distinct CDR3 sequences; 50% to 65% were seen once. Sequencing input: CD4+ T cells from blood, cultured in vitro. These receptor sequences come from a human donor in good health. CDR3s include the opening cysteine and the closing phenylalanine or tryptophan. The D gene is left open where the match is weak. The listing skips clone size in some rows; elsewhere it reads once, few, many or a size class.

d_gene,j_gene,abundance,v_gene,CDR3aa
NA,TRBJ2-6,NA,TRBV5-5,CASSLQSTLQSGANVLTF
NA,TRBJ1-6,few,TRBV6-1,CASSEMARGSPLHF
NA,TRBJ1-6,once,TRBV12-3/TRBV12-4,CASSLGGDSPLHF
NA,TRBJ1-5,few,TRBV15,CATSRDWGRQEPQHF
NA,TRBJ2-5,once,TRBV5-1,CASSREGETQYF
NA,TRBJ1-5,NA,TRBV19,CASSTWDGGQPQHF
TRBD1,TRBJ1-2,NA,TRBV29-1,CSGGEGQGYGYTF
TRBD1,TRBJ1-6,NA,TRBV7-9,CASSLERGRRNSPLHF
NA,TRBJ2-7,once,TRBV11-2,CASSYRQGANSYEQYF
NA,TRBJ2-7,few,TRBV6-1,CASRDLAYEQYF
NA,TRBJ2-7,NA,TRBV20-1,CSASPLINYEQYF
NA,TRBJ1-1,NA,TRBV6-2/TRBV6-3,CASSNTTTVSEAFF
NA,TRBJ1-2,NA,TRBV5-1,CASSQDRANYGYTF
NA,TRBJ2-3,NA,TRBV7-6,CASSPPDSFPDTQYF
NA,TRBJ2-7,NA,TRBV6-2/TRBV6-3,CASSYSGVDYEQYF
TRBD1,TRBJ1-6,NA,TRBV19,CASREQGAQNSPLHF
TRBD1,TRBJ1-5,NA,TRBV6-2/TRBV6-3,CASSKGQIPLPPGNQPQHF
NA,TRBJ2-1,NA,TRBV12-3/TRBV12-4,CASRVQGSSYNEQFF
NA,TRBJ1-1,few,TRBV15,CATSRAGPAFTEAFF
TRBD1,TRBJ2-7,NA,TRBV7-9,CASSSVETGSPYEQYF
TRBD2,TRBJ2-7,NA,TRBV28,CASSLRAGGPNEQYF
NA,TRBJ1-1,NA,TRBV19,CASRKTDRGTEAFF
NA,TRBJ1-2,few,TRBV20-1,CSARDSGGGDYGYTF
NA,TRBJ2-3,NA,TRBV20-1,CSAPESGSTDTQYF
TRBD2,TRBJ2-1,NA,TRBV6-5,CASSYYLAGHDEQFF
TRBD2,TRBJ2-3,NA,TRBV6-2/TRBV6-3,CASSPAGGRGTQYF
NA,TRBJ1-6,few,TRBV6-5,CASSYAQGRSPLHF
TRBD1,TRBJ1-3,NA,TRBV28,CASSIWTGTSGNTIYF
NA,TRBJ2-7,NA,TRBV6-2/TRBV6-3,CASSYQPSRDEQYF
TRBD2,TRBJ2-7,few,TRBV7-2,CASSITSGGNYEQYF
NA,TRBJ1-1,few,TRBV7-2,CASSSNLMNTEAFF
NA,TRBJ2-5,NA,TRBV10-3,CAIYSVRQATQYF
NA,TRBJ2-5,NA,TRBV2,CASSQAETQYF
NA,TRBJ1-2,NA,TRBV27,CASSLQGQQIDGYTF
NA,TRBJ1-2,NA,TRBV7-2,CASSLVAESNYGYTF
NA,TRBJ2-1,NA,TRBV30,CAWRKGIAPSYNEQFF
TRBD1,TRBJ1-2,NA,TRBV30,CAWTLGTGDNYGYTF
TRBD1,TRBJ1-5,NA,TRBV6-1,CASDRGHSNQPQHF
NA,TRBJ1-5,few,TRBV20-1,CSVRQSNQPQHF
TRBD1,TRBJ1-2,few,TRBV11-2,CASSLAGWTGIWGYTF
TRBD1,TRBJ2-5,NA,TRBV7-9,CASSIGTDQETQYF
NA,TRBJ2-5,NA,TRBV5-8,CASSSDTLSQYF
NA,TRBJ2-5,NA,TRBV6-1,CASRPGGVGETQYF